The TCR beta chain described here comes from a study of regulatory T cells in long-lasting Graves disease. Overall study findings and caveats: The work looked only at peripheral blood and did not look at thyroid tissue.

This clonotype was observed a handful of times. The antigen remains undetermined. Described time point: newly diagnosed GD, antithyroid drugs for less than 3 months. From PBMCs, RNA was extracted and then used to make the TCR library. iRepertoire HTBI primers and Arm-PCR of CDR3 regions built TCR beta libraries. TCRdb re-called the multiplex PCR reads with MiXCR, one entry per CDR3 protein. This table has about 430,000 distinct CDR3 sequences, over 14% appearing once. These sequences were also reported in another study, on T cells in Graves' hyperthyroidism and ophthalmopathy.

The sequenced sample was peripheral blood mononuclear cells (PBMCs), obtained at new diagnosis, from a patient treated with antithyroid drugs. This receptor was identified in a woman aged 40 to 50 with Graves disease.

CDR3 protein: CSGSSGMANTGELFF. The CDR3 region has the DNA TGCAGTGGATCTAGCGGGATGGCGAACACCGGGGAGCTGTTTTTT. The chain carries TRBV29-1 and TRBJ2-2, with 9 bases identical to TRBD2. The CDR3 contains 15 residues. Germline loops: CDR1 SQVTM, CDR2 ANQGSEA.